This TCR beta chain was recovered during a study of blood T cell repertoires in COVID-19. Assay used: immunoSEQ multiplex PCR; TCRdb lists only in-frame clones, some missing. The table has about 69,000 clones, nearly 80% seen once. Trimming removed 7 bases from V and 2 bases from J; junction bases left unmatched: 6. Per germline, CDR1 MDHEN and CDR2 SYDVKM. The CDR3 is 14 residues long. The chain carries TRBV28 and TRBJ2-7, with TRBD1 matching 9 bases. This receptor was obtained from a human donor in a cohort sampled during active COVID-19. The sequenced sample consisted of peripheral blood. CDR3 loop: CASISTGGPYEQYF. Written as DNA, the CDR3 is TGTGCCAGCATCAGTACAGGGGGCCCCTACGAGCAGTACTTC.